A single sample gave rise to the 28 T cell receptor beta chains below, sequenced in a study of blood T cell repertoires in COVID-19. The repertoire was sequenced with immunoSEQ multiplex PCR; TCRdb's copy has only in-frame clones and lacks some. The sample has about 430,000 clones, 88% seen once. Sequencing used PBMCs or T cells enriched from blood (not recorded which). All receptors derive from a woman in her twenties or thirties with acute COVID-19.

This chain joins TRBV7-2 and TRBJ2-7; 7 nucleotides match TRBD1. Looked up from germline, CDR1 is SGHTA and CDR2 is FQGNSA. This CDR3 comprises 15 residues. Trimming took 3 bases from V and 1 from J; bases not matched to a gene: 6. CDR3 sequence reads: CASSFSPTGSYEQYF. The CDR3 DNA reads TGTGCCAGCAGCTTCAGCCCGACAGGGTCCTACGAGCAGTACTTC.

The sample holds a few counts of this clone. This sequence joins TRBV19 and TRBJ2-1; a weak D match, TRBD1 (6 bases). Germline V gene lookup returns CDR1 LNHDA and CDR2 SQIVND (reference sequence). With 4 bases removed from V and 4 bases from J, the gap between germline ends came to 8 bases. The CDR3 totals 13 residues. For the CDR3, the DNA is TGTGCCAGTAGTACGACAGGTTACAATGAGCAGTTCTTC. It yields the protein CASSTTGYNEQFF.

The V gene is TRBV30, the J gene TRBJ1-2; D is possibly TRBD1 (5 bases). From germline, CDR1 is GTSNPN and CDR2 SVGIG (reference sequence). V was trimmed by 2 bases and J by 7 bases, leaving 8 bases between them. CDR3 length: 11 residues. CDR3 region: CAWSSGGGYTF. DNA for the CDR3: TGTGCCTGGAGTTCGGGGGGTGGCTACACCTTC. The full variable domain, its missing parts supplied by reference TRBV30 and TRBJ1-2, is SQTIHQWPATLVQPVGSPLSLECTVEGTSNPNLYWYRQAAGRGLQLLFYSVGIGQISSEVPQNLSASRPQDRQFILSSKKLLLSDSGFYLCAWSSGGGYTFGSGTRLTVV.

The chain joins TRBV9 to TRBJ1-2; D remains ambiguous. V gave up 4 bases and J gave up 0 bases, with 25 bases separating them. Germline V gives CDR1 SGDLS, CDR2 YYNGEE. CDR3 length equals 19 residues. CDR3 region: CASSLRREDAIPTNYGYTF. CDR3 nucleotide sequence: TGTGCCAGCAGCTTACGGCGGGAGGACGCTATTCCCACTAACTATGGCTACACCTTC.

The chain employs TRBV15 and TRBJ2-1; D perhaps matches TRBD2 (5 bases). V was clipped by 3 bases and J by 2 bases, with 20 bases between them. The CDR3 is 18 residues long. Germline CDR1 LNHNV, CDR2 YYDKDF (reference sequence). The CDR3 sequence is CATSSLRTGSGTYNEQFF. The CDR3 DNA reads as TGTGCCACCAGCAGTCTACGAACGGGGTCGGGTACCTACAATGAGCAGTTCTTC.

As DNA, the CDR3 is TGCGCCAGCAGCTTTGACAGCCCCCTCGAAGCTTTCTTT. Protein: CASSFDSPLEAFF. The chain recombines TRBV5-1 with TRBJ1-1; D is perhaps TRBD1 (5 bases). In germline, CDR1 is SGHRS, CDR2 YFSETQ. This CDR3 spans 13 amino acids. Trimming left V 2 bases short and J 8 bases short, with 13 bases between. The variable domain in full, completed from reference TRBV5-1 and TRBJ1-1, reads KAGVTQTPRYLIKTRGQQVTLSCSPISGHRSVSWYQQTPGQGLQFLFEYFSETQRNKGNFPGRFSGRQFSNSRSEMNVSTLELGDSALYLCASSFDSPLEAFFGQGTRLTVV.

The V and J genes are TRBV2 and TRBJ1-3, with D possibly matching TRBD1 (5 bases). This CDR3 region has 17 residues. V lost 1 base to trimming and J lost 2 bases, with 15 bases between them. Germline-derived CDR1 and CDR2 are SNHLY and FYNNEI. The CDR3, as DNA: TGTGCCAGCAGTGAAGTCCCGACAGCAGTACCTGGAAACACCATATATTTT. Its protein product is CASSEVPTAVPGNTIYF.

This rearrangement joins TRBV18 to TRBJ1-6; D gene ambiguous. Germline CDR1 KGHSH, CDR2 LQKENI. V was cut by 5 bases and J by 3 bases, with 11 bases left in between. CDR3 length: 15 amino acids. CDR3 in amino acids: CASSSSGIYNSPLHF. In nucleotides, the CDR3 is TGTGCCAGCTCATCTTCCGGGATCTATAATTCACCCCTCCACTTT.

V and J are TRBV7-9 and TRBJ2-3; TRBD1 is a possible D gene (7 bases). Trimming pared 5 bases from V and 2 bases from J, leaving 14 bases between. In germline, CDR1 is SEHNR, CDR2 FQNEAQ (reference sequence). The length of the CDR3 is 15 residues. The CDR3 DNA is TGTGCCAGCAGCACAGGGGCGGGGAACACAGATACGCAGTATTTT. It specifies CASSTGAGNTDTQYF.

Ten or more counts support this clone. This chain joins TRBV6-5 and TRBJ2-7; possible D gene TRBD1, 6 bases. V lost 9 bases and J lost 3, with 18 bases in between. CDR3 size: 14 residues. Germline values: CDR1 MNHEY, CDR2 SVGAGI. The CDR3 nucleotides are TGTGCCAGTACATTCCGGGACACCTTCTACGAGCAGTACTTC. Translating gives CASTFRDTFYEQYF.

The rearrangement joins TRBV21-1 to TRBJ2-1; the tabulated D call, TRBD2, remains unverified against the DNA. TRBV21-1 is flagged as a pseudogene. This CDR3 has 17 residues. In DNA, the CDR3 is TGTGCCAGCAGCAGTGGGACTAGCGGGGGACCTTACAATGAGCAGTTCTTC. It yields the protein CASSSGTSGGPYNEQFF.

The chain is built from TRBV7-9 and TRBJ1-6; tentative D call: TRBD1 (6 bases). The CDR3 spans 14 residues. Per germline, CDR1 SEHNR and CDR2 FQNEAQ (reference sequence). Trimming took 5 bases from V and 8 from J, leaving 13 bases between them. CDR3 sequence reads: CASSQLRGDSPLHF. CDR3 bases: TGTGCCAGCAGCCAGCTCAGGGGCGATTCACCCCTCCACTTT.

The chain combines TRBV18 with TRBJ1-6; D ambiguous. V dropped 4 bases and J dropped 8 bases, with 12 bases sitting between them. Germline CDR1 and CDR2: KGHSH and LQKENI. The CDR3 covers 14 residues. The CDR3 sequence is CASSLRDRDSPLHF. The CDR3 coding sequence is TGTGCCAGCTCACTCCGGGATCGCGATTCACCCCTCCACTTT.

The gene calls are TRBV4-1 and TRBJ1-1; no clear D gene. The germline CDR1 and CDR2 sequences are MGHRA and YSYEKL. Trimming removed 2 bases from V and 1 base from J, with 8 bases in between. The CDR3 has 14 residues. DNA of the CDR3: TGCGCCAGCAGCCAACGGCGGCAGAACACTGAAGCTTTCTTT. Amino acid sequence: CASSQRRQNTEAFF.

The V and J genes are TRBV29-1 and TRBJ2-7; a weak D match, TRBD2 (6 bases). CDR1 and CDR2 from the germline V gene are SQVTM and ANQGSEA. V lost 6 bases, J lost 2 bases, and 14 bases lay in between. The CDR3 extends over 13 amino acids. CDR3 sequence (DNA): TGCAGCGTGGCCAGGGACTTCACCTACGAGCAGTACTTC. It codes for CSVARDFTYEQYF.

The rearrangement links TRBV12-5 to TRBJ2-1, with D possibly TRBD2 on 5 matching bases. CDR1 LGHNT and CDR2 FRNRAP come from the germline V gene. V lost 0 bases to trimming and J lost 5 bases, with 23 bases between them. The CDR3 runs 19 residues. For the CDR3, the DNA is TGTGCTAGTGGTTTGGTACGCGACGGGGAAACCCCACGGCACAATGAGCAGTTCTTC. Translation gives CASGLVRDGETPRHNEQFF. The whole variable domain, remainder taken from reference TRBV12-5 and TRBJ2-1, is DARVTQTPRHKVTEMGQEVTMRCQPILGHNTVFWYRQTMMQGLELLAYFRNRAPLDDSGMPKDRFSAEMPDATLATLKIQPSEPRDSAVYFCASGLVRDGETPRHNEQFFGPGTRLTVL.

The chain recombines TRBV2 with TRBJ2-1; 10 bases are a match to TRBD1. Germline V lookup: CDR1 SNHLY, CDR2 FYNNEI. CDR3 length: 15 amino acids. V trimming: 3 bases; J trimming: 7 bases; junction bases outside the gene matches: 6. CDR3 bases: TGTGCCAGCAGTGATGACAGGGGGCTGGAAAATGAGCAGTTCTTC. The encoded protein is CASSDDRGLENEQFF.

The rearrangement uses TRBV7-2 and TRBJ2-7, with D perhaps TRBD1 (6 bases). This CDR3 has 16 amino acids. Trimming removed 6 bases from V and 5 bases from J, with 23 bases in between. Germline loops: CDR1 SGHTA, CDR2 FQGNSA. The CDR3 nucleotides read TGTGCCAGCAGTCGCCCCACCCTAGGAAGGGGGAACGAGCAGTACTTC. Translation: CASSRPTLGRGNEQYF.

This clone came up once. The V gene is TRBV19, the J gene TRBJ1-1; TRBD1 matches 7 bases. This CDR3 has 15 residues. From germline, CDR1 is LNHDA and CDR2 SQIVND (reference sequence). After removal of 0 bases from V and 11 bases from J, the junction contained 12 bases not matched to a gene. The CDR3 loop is CASSIERGQARRAFF. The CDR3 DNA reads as TGTGCCAGTAGTATAGAACGCGGACAGGCCCGTCGGGCTTTCTTT. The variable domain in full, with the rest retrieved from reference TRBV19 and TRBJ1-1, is DGGITQSPKYLFRKEGQNVTLSCEQNLNHDAMYWYRQDPGQGLRLIYYSQIVNDFQKGDIAEGYSVSREKKESFPLTVTSAQKNPTAFYLCASSIERGQARRAFFGQGTRLTVV.

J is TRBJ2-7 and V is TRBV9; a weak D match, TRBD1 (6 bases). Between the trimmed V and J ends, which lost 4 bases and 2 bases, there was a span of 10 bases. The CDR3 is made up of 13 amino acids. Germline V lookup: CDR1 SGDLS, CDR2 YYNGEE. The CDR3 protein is CASSPGHTYEQYF. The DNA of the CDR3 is TGTGCCAGCAGCCCGGGACACACCTACGAGCAGTACTTC.

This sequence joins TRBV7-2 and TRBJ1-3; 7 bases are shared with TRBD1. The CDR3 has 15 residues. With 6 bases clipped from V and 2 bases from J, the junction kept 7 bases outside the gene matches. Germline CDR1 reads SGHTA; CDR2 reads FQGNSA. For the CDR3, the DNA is TGTGCCAGCAGTAAAACAGGGGAGACTGGAAACACCATATATTTT. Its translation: CASSKTGETGNTIYF.

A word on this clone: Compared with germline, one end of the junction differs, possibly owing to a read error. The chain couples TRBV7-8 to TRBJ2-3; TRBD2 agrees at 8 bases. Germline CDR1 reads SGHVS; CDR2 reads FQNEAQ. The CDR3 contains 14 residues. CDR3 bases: TGTGCCAGCAGCCTAGCGGGCTTCACAGATACGCAGTATTTT. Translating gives CASSLAGFTDTQYF.

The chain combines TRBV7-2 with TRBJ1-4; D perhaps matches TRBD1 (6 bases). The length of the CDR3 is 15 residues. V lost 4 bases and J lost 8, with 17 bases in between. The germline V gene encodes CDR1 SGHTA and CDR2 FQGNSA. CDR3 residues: CASSSYAGGGEKLFF. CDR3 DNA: TGTGCCAGCAGCTCCTATGCGGGGGGCGGGGAAAAACTGTTTTTT.

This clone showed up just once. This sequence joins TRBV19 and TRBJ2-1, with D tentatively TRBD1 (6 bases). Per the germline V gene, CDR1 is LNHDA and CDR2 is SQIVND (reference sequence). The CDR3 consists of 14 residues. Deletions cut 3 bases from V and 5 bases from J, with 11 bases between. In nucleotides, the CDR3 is TGTGCCAGTAGTATGCAGGGGTCCCACAATGAGCAGTTCTTC. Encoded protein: CASSMQGSHNEQFF.

The CDR3, as DNA: TGTGCCAGCAGCTTAGGTTCAGGGCCCCCCGAGCAGTACTTC. Residues: CASSLGSGPPEQYF. The chain has TRBV7-8 and TRBJ2-7; the D gene is possibly TRBD1 (5 bases). The CDR3 length is 14 residues. V was shortened by 1 base and J by 6 bases, with 13 bases between the two germline ends. Germline CDR1 reads SGHVS; CDR2 reads FQNEAQ.

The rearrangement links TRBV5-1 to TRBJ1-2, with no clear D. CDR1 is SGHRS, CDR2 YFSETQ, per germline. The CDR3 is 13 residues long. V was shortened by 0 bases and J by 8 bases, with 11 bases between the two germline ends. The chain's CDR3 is CASSLDVRMGYTF. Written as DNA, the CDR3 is TGCGCCAGCAGCTTGGATGTCAGAATGGGCTACACCTTC.

The CDR3 nucleotides read TGTGCCAGCAGCGAGACTAGCGCCGCAGATACGCAGTATTTT. Amino acids: CASSETSAADTQYF. The chain recombines TRBV9 with TRBJ2-3, with 8 bases that match TRBD2. Germline V gene lookup returns CDR1 SGDLS and CDR2 YYNGEE. V lost 3 bases to trimming and J lost 4 bases; unmatched junction nucleotides: 4. The CDR3 consists of 14 residues.

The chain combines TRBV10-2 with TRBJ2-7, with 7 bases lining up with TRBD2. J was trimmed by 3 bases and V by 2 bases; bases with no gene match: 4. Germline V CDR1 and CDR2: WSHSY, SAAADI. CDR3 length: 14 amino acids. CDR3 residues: CASSETSEDYEQYF. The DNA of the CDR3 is TGCGCCAGCAGTGAGACTAGCGAGGACTACGAGCAGTACTTC.